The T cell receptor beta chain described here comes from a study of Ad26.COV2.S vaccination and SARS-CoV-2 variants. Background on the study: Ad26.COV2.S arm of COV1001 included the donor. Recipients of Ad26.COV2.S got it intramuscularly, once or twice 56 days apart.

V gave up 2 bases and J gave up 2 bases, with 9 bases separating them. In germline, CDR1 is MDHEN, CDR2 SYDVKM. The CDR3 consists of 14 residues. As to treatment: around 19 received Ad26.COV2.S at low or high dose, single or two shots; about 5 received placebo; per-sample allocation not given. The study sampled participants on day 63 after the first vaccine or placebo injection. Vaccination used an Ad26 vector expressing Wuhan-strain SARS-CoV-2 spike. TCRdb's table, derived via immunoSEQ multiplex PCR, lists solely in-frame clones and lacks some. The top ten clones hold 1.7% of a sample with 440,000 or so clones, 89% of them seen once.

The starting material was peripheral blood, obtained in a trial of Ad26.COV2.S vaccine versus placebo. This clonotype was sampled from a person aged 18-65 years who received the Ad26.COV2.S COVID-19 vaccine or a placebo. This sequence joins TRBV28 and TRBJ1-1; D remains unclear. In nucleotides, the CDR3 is TGTGCCAGCAGTTTAACGGTCAAAAACACTGAAGCTTTCTTT. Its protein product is CASSLTVKNTEAFF. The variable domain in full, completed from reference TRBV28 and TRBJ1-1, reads DVKVTQSSRYLVKRTGEKVFLECVQDMDHENMFWYRQDPGLGLRLIYFSYDVKMKEKGDIPEGYSVSREKKERFSLILESASTNQTSMYLCASSLTVKNTEAFFGQGTRLTVV.